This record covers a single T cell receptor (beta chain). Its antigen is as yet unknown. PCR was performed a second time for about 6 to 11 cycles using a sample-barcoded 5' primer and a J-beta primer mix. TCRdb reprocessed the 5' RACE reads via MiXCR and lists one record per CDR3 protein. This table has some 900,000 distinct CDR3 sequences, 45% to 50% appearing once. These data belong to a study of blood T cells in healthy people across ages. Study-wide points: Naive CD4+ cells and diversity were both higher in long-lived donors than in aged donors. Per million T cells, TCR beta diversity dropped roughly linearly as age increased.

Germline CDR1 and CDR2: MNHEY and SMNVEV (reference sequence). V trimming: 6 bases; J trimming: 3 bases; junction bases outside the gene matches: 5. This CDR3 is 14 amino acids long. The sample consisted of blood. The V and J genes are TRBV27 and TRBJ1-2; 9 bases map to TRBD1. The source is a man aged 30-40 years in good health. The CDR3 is CASRLGQGDYGYTF. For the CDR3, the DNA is TGTGCCAGCAGATTGGGACAGGGAGACTATGGCTACACCTTC.